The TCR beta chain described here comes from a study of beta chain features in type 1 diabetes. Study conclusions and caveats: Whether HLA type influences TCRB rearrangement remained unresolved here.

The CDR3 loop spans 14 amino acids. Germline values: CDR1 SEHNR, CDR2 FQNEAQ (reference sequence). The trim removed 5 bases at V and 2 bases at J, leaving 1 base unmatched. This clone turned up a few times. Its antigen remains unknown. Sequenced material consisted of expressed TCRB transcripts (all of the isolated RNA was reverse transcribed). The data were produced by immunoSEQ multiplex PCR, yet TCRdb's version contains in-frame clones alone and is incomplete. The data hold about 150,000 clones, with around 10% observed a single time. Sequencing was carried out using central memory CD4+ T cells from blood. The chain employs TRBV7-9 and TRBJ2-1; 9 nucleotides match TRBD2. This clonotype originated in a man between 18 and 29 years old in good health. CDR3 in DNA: TGTGCCAGCAGCCAGCGGGGGGCCTACAATGAGCAGTTCTTC. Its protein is CASSQRGAYNEQFF.